The 22 T cell receptor beta chains reported below all come from one sample, sequenced in a study of human T cells and chemical hapten exposure (dated by TCRdb to about 2021). Total RNA was isolated from unfractionated whole blood collected in Tempus Blood RNA tubes. During library preparation, unique molecular identifiers were attached to individual cDNA molecules so that TCRs could be counted in a quantitative, reproducible way. TCRdb reprocessing: public reads trimmed at Q25 with fastp, clones called with MiXCR, in-frame beta chains kept. Records with the same CDR3 protein are collapsed into one entry carrying the most frequent genes and DNA. The sample has about 120,000 distinct CDR3 sequences on record, 8.5% to 9% of them singletons. The top ten clones comprise more than 1.3% of the sample. The sample consisted of whole blood. Receptor source: a human donor in good health. Some clones in this sample may be carry-over from other donors' samples. Donor details come from another sample of the same person, matched by shared clones.

This clonotype was counted a few times. V and J are TRBV6-2 or TRBV6-3 and TRBJ2-2, with a weak D call TRBD1 (5 bases). The CDR3 totals 13 residues. Germline values: CDR1 MNHEY, CDR2 SVGEGT. V was trimmed by 6 bases and J by 4 bases, leaving 9 bases between them. The CDR3 region is CASRDTSTGELFF. As DNA, the CDR3 is TGTGCCAGCAGGGACACCAGCACCGGGGAGCTGTTTTTT.

The chain is built from TRBV5-1 and TRBJ2-7, with a tentative D call TRBD1 (5 bases). The CDR3 consists of 13 residues. Germline V gives CDR1 SGHRS, CDR2 YFSETQ. V gave up 3 bases and J gave up 5 bases, with 12 bases separating them. The CDR3 DNA reads as TGCGCCAGCAGCTACCTCAGGGCACACGAGCAGTACTTC. The encoded protein is CASSYLRAHEQYF.

The chain employs TRBV19 and TRBJ1-2; 7 bases are shared with TRBD1. Per the germline V gene, CDR1 is LNHDA and CDR2 is SQIVND (reference sequence). J lost 2 bases, V lost 6 bases, and 6 bases had no gene match. This CDR3 region has 14 residues. DNA of the CDR3: TGTGCCAGTAGCGATCAGGGGGAGAACTATGGCTACACCTTC. Its translation: CASSDQGENYGYTF. Using reference TRBV19 and TRBJ1-2 for the parts outside the CDR3, the full variable domain is DGGITQSPKYLFRKEGQNVTLSCEQNLNHDAMYWYRQDPGQGLRLIYYSQIVNDFQKGDIAEGYSVSREKKESFPLTVTSAQKNPTAFYLCASSDQGENYGYTFGSGTRLTVV.

The chain is built from TRBV6-2 or TRBV6-3 and TRBJ2-7; D perhaps matches TRBD1 (5 bases). The CDR3 length is 14 residues. With 2 bases removed from V and 3 bases from J, the gap between germline ends came to 11 bases. CDR1 MNHEY and CDR2 SVGEGT come from the germline V gene. In nucleotides, the CDR3 is TGTGCCAGCAGTTACGTAAGGGGCCGCTACGAGCAGTACTTC. It yields the protein CASSYVRGRYEQYF.

The chain employs TRBV7-6 and TRBJ2-3; possibly TRBD1 for D (6 bases). This CDR3 has 15 amino acids. Germline CDR1 is SGHVS and CDR2 is FNYEAQ. Trimming removed 2 bases from V and 3 bases from J, with 12 bases in between. The CDR3 region is CASSLRTEATDTQYF. The CDR3 DNA is TGTGCCAGCAGCTTAAGGACAGAGGCAACAGATACGCAGTATTTT. The whole variable domain, filled in from reference TRBV7-6 and TRBJ2-3, reads GAGVSQSPRYKVTKRGQDVALRCDPISGHVSLYWYRQALGQGPEFLTYFNYEAQQDKSGLPNDRFSAERPEGSISTLTIQRTEQRDSAMYRCASSLRTEATDTQYFGPGTRLTVL.

The rearrangement uses TRBV7-6 and TRBJ1-4, with no clear D. The CDR3 is 15 amino acids. The ends were cut back, 4 bases at V and 4 bases at J, with 13 bases in the middle. Per the germline V gene, CDR1 is SGHVS and CDR2 is FNYEAQ. In DNA form, the CDR3 reads TGTGCCAGCAGCTCCCTTATGGGGAGTAATGAAAAACTGTTTTTT. Amino acid sequence: CASSSLMGSNEKLFF. Supplemented by reference TRBV7-6 and TRBJ1-4, the full variable domain reads GAGVSQSPRYKVTKRGQDVALRCDPISGHVSLYWYRQALGQGPEFLTYFNYEAQQDKSGLPNDRFSAERPEGSISTLTIQRTEQRDSAMYRCASSSLMGSNEKLFFGSGTQLSVL.

V usage is TRBV20-1 and J usage is TRBJ2-5, with a tentative D call TRBD2 (6 bases). V dropped 0 bases and J dropped 5 bases, with 10 bases sitting between them. This CDR3 has 13 residues. Germline CDR1 is DFQATT and CDR2 is SNEGSKA (reference sequence). CDR3 DNA: TGCAGTGCTAGAGATGGTCGGGGGGAGACCCAGTACTTC. As protein: CSARDGRGETQYF.

The chain combines TRBV12-3 or TRBV12-4 with TRBJ2-6; a weak D match, TRBD2 (5 bases). Trimming took off 6 bases at V and 0 bases at J, with 9 bases between the two ends. The CDR3 totals 15 residues. The CDR3 region has the DNA TGTGCCAGCAGCCGAGGGCTCTCTGGGGCCAACGTCCTGACTTTC. It specifies CASSRGLSGANVLTF.

This clonotype showed up many times. The J gene is TRBJ2-5, the V gene TRBV20-1, with TRBD2 identical over 7 bases. CDR1 DFQATT and CDR2 SNEGSKA come from the germline V gene (reference sequence). The V segment lost 3 bases and the J segment 1 base; nucleotides outside the gene matches: 5. The CDR3 spans 14 residues. The CDR3 bases are TGCAGTGCTAGGGGTCTAGCGGCCCAAGAGACCCAGTACTTC. Its protein product is CSARGLAAQETQYF.

The table lists this clonotype with many counts. This chain connects TRBV12-3 or TRBV12-4 to TRBJ1-1, with a tentative D call TRBD1 (6 bases). The CDR3 spans 14 residues. Trimming left V 3 bases short and J 7 bases short, with 15 bases between. CDR3 amino acids: CASSFLLVQGEAFF. DNA for the CDR3: TGTGCCAGCAGTTTTTTGTTGGTACAGGGTGAAGCTTTCTTT.

This clonotype was recorded a few times. The rearrangement uses TRBV5-1 and TRBJ2-7, with 8 bases fitting TRBD1. V was pared by 4 bases and J by 4 bases, with 7 bases of the junction left unmatched. The CDR3 spans 14 residues. The germline V gene encodes CDR1 SGHRS and CDR2 YFSETQ. The CDR3 DNA is TGCGCCAGCAGCCGGGACAGGTGGCTTTACGAGCAGTACTTC. As protein: CASSRDRWLYEQYF.

The V gene is TRBV7-6, the J gene TRBJ2-5; 13 bases are a match to TRBD2. The V segment lost 5 bases and the J segment 5 bases; nucleotides outside the gene matches: 8. Germline-derived CDR1 and CDR2 are SGHVS and FNYEAQ. The CDR3 consists of 16 residues. The CDR3 DNA follows: TGTGCCAGCAGCATCGGACTAGCGGGAGTTGGGGAGACCCAGTACTTC. Encoded protein: CASSIGLAGVGETQYF.

The CDR3 DNA is TGTGCCGGTAGGGGGGCAACCGGGGAGCTGTTTTTT. It is translated as CAGRGATGELFF. J is TRBJ2-2 and V is TRBV6-5, with D possibly being TRBD1 or TRBD2 (6 bases each). The CDR3 spans 12 residues. V lost 11 bases, J lost 5 bases, and 12 bases lay in between. CDR1 MNHEY and CDR2 SVGAGI come from the germline V gene.

This clonotype was observed a few times. V is TRBV7-9 and J is TRBJ2-3; 10 bases map to TRBD2. The CDR3 extends over 16 amino acids. With V trimmed by 3 bases and J by 2 bases, 5 bases remained unmatched. Germline values: CDR1 SEHNR, CDR2 FQNEAQ (reference sequence). The CDR3 loop reads CASSLLAGAITDTQYF. Here the CDR3 DNA reads TGTGCCAGCAGCTTGCTAGCGGGGGCCATCACAGATACGCAGTATTTT.

The gene calls are TRBV7-3 and TRBJ2-6; maybe TRBD2 (5 bases). The V end was cut by 5 bases, the J end by 3 bases, with 11 bases between. The germline V gene has CDR1 SGHTA and CDR2 FQGTGA. The CDR3 totals 15 residues. The DNA for the CDR3 is TGTGCCAGCAGCCGGACTGGGCATGGGGCCAACGTCCTGACTTTC. It is translated as CASSRTGHGANVLTF.

This clonotype has a count of ten or more. V is TRBV7-2 and J is TRBJ1-5, with TRBD1 matching over 8 bases. CDR1 and CDR2 from the germline V gene are SGHTA and FQGNSA. Losses at the gene ends were 5 bases for V and 2 bases for J; bases not matched to a gene: 11. The CDR3 extends over 17 amino acids. CDR3 loop: CASSQQTQGAGNQPQHF. The CDR3 DNA sequence: TGTGCCAGCAGCCAACAGACCCAGGGGGCAGGCAATCAGCCCCAGCATTTT.

This clonotype has more than one count but fewer than ten. The chain employs TRBV27 and TRBJ2-1; 8 bases match TRBD1. Germline CDR1 MNHEY, CDR2 SMNVEV (reference sequence). Trimming took 6 bases from V and 4 from J; bases not matched to a gene: 2. The CDR3 extends over 13 amino acids. The CDR3, as DNA: TGTGCCAGCAGCCGGGACAGGTACAATGAGCAGTTCTTC. Its protein product is CASSRDRYNEQFF.

This clonotype came up many times. V is TRBV5-1 and J is TRBJ1-2; D possibly corresponds to TRBD1 (5 bases). This CDR3 has 17 residues. CDR1 and CDR2 (germline): SGHRS, YFSETQ. The ends were cut back, 0 bases at V and 2 bases at J, with 17 bases in the middle. CDR3 nucleotide sequence: TGCGCCAGCAGCTTGGCAACCCAGGGTCTCGTCAACTATGGCTACACCTTC. Encoded protein: CASSLATQGLVNYGYTF.

This clonotype was seen a handful of times. CDR3 residues: CASSQGGANYGYTF. The CDR3 nucleotides read TGTGCCAGCAGCCAAGGCGGCGCGAACTATGGCTACACCTTC. The chain links TRBV3-1 to TRBJ1-2; D is ambiguous. This CDR3 has 14 amino acids. Germline V gives CDR1 LGHDT, CDR2 YNNKEL (reference sequence). The ends were cut back, 1 base at V and 2 bases at J, with 8 bases in the middle.

This clonotype was recorded at least ten times. CDR3 DNA: TGTGCCAGCAGCCAAGTATCGGGAGCCGGGGAGCTGTTTTTT. This encodes CASSQVSGAGELFF. The chain joins TRBV14 to TRBJ2-2, with D maybe TRBD2 (6 bases). V was cut by 1 base and J by 6 bases, with 9 bases left in between. Germline V gives CDR1 SGHDN, CDR2 FVKESK. The CDR3 is made up of 14 amino acids.

This clonotype was found a few times. The J gene is TRBJ2-1, the V gene TRBV7-3, with 9 positions matching TRBD1. Germline CDR1 and CDR2: SGHTA and FQGTGA. This CDR3 spans 13 amino acids. Trimming removed 5 bases from V and 7 bases from J; junction bases left unmatched: 3. The chain's CDR3 is CASSGGTGNEQFF. CDR3 nucleotides: TGTGCCAGCAGCGGGGGGACAGGGAATGAGCAGTTCTTC. Together with reference TRBV7-3 and TRBJ2-1, the CDR3 gives the full variable domain: GAGVSQTPSNKVTEKGKYVELRCDPISGHTALYWYRQSLGQGPEFLIYFQGTGAADDSGLPNDRFFAVRPEGSVSTLKIQRTERGDSAVYLCASSGGTGNEQFFGPGTRLTVL.

In its sample, this clonotype was seen a few times. V and J are TRBV20-1 and TRBJ2-1; tentatively, D is TRBD1 or TRBD2 (5 bases each). The V gene's germline CDR1 is DFQATT and CDR2 SNEGSKA (reference sequence). This CDR3 region has 16 residues. The germline V and J ends were trimmed by 1 base and 5 bases, with 18 bases remaining between them. The CDR3 region has the DNA TGCAGTGCTAGAGGGGGGTGGGGGAGTCCGAACAATGAGCAGTTCTTC. Residues: CSARGGWGSPNNEQFF.